This is a list of T cell receptor beta chains from one sample in a study of human T cells and chemical hapten exposure. TCRdb reprocessed the RACE reads with MiXCR, giving one entry per CDR3 protein. The profile shows about 99,000 distinct CDR3 sequences, around 12% of them singletons. This specimen consisted of whole blood, obtained in connection with sensitization to the hapten diphenylcyclopropenone (DPC). The receptors shown here come from a woman in her thirties or forties with alopecia areata. Some clones in this sample may be carry-over from other donors' samples. Each CDR3 is given with its conserved first and last residue. A D gene is named only where the DNA matches it firmly. The listing skips clone size in some rows; elsewhere it reads once, few, many or a size class.

TRBV10-3	TRBD2	.	TRBJ2-2	CAISDGTSGKDGELFF	TGTGCCATCAGCGACGGGACTAGCGGGAAAGACGGGGAGCTGTTTTTT
TRBV12-3/TRBV12-4	.	.	TRBJ2-7	CASSPPLASSYEQYF	TGTGCCAGCAGTCCCCCCCTTGCGAGCTCCTACGAGCAGTACTTC
TRBV19	TRBD1	few	TRBJ2-5	CASSIRDRKTQYF	TGTGCCAGTAGTATCCGGGACAGGAAAACCCAGTACTTC
TRBV11-3	.	few	TRBJ1-2	CASSLGDRDFENIYGYTF	TGTGCCAGCAGCTTAGGCGACCGGGACTTCGAGAATATCTATGGCTACACCTTC
TRBV18	.	.	TRBJ2-3	CASSPPRETDTQYF	TGTGCCAGCTCACCACCGCGGGAAACAGATACGCAGTATTTT
TRBV3-1	TRBD1	.	TRBJ1-1	CASSQDTGVTEAFF	TGTGCCAGCAGCCAAGACACAGGGGTCACTGAAGCTTTCTTT
TRBV7-2	TRBD1	many	TRBJ2-5	CASSLRQGGRTQYF	TGTGCCAGCAGCTTACGACAGGGGGGGAGGACCCAGTACTTC
TRBV6-2/TRBV6-3	.	few	TRBJ1-1	CASSPDRPGAFF	TGTGCCAGCAGCCCCGACAGACCCGGAGCTTTCTTT
TRBV7-2	TRBD2	few	TRBJ2-3	CASSRTSGSFDTQYF	TGTGCCAGCAGCAGGACTAGCGGGAGCTTTGATACGCAGTATTTT
TRBV28	.	few	TRBJ1-1	CASSPHRAGITEAFF	TGTGCCAGCAGTCCGCACAGGGCCGGGATCACTGAAGCTTTCTTT
TRBV6-2/TRBV6-3	.	.	TRBJ1-2	CASSSDAPSGGYTF	TGTGCCAGCAGTTCGGACGCTCCGTCGGGCGGCTACACCTTC
TRBV28	.	few	TRBJ2-7	CASSFTRYEQYF	TGTGCCAGCAGTTTCACCCGATACGAGCAGTACTTC
TRBV20-1	.	.	TRBJ2-7	CSASELVAREQYF	TGCAGTGCTAGTGAATTGGTCGCTCGGGAGCAGTACTTC
TRBV29-1	.	many	TRBJ2-7	CSGRTGAYEQYF	TGCAGCGGGCGCACGGGGGCGTACGAGCAGTACTTC
TRBV7-2	.	many	TRBJ1-2	CASSLDRLGYTF	TGTGCCAGCAGCTTAGACCGGCTAGGCTACACCTTC
TRBV28	TRBD2	few	TRBJ2-3	CASRKREPDTQYF	TGTGCCAGCAGAAAGCGGGAGCCAGATACGCAGTATTTT
TRBV11-2	.	.	TRBJ2-3	CASSPQPSTDTQYF	TGTGCCAGCAGCCCTCAGCCTAGCACAGATACGCAGTATTTT
TRBV7-3	.	.	TRBJ1-5	CASSWGENQPQHF	TGTGCCAGCAGCTGGGGGGAAAATCAGCCCCAGCATTTT
TRBV25-1	.	many	TRBJ1-1	CASSAYNDPRNTEAFF	TGTGCCAGCAGTGCATACAACGACCCCCGAAACACTGAAGCTTTCTTT
TRBV5-1	.	.	TRBJ2-7	CASRSVTGRYEQYF	TGCGCCAGCAGGTCGGTAACGGGCCGCTACGAGCAGTACTTC
TRBV4-2	TRBD2	many	TRBJ2-1	CASSQEASGRGGEQFF	TGTGCCAGCAGCCAAGAGGCTAGCGGGAGAGGGGGTGAGCAGTTCTTC
TRBV24-1	.	.	TRBJ2-1	CATTPNGGSYNEQFF	TGTGCCACCACCCCAAACGGGGGTTCCTACAATGAGCAGTTCTTC
TRBV6-5	TRBD2	.	TRBJ2-1	CASSYSRLAVYNEQFF	TGTGCCAGCAGTTACTCGCGACTAGCGGTCTACAATGAGCAGTTCTTC
TRBV6-5	TRBD1	few	TRBJ2-7	CASRERGTESSYEQYF	TGTGCCAGCAGGGAGAGGGGGACAGAGAGCTCCTACGAGCAGTACTTC
TRBV28	.	few	TRBJ2-3	CASSRQSTDTQYF	TGTGCCAGCAGCCGACAAAGCACAGATACGCAGTATTTT